Below, one T cell receptor beta chain is given with its context. The CDR3 has 15 amino acids. CDR1 is SGHKS, CDR2 YYEKEE, per germline (reference sequence). The V gene end was trimmed by 3 bases and the J gene end by 2 bases; junction bases not matched to a gene: 8. The source of the sample is a study of T cells in localized non-small cell lung cancer. Assay used: immunoSEQ multiplex PCR; TCRdb lists only in-frame clones, some missing. Of more than 20,000 clones listed, more than 70% are singletons. The sequence came from a woman aged 40-75 years with stage II squamous cell lung carcinoma. The chain combines TRBV5-5 with TRBJ2-7, with 7 bases aligning to TRBD2. The sample here was PBMCs, taken before any cancer treatment. CDR3 loop: CASSWQGGEAYEQYF. The CDR3 coding sequence is TGTGCCAGCAGCTGGCAGGGAGGGGAAGCCTACGAGCAGTACTTC.